These 27 T cell receptor beta chains were all obtained from the same sample, sequenced in a study of T cells in Graves' hyperthyroidism and ophthalmopathy (dated by TCRdb to the late 2010s). The library was prepared using multiplex PCR. Instrument used: Illumina HiSeq 2000. The TCR beta CDR3 regions were amplified from the RNA transcripts. A first-round RT-PCR of the TCR CDR3 used the HTBI primer set with the Qiagen OneStep RT-PCR kit. Using fastp at Q25 and MiXCR, TCRdb reprocessed the public reads and kept productive beta chains. Rows with one shared CDR3 protein collapse into an entry with the most common genes and DNA. The sample yields fewer than 750,000 distinct CDR3 sequences; roughly 14% were counted once. Approximately 13% of the sample is in the top ten clones. The sequencing input was blood. The receptor source for this set is a woman aged 50 to 60 with Graves' ophthalmopathy.

Turning to this clonotype: A clone one base away is much larger, so this may be a read error. V gene TRBV3-1 combines with J gene TRBJ2-5; D unresolved. Germline V gives CDR1 LGHDT, CDR2 YNNKEL (reference sequence). This CDR3 contains 14 residues. Trimming removed 4 bases from V and 3 bases from J, with 12 bases in between. The CDR3 DNA is TGTGCCAGCAGCCGGCATGGACGGGAAGAGACCCAGTACTTC. As protein: CASSRHGREETQYF.

This clonotype appeared many times. This chain uses TRBV28 with TRBJ2-3; D remains unclear. The CDR3 is made up of 14 amino acids. The germline V gene has CDR1 MDHEN and CDR2 SYDVKM. Trimming took 5 bases from V and 6 from J, leaving 15 bases between them. CDR3 in amino acids: CASSLISLMDTQYF. The CDR3 coding sequence is TGTGCCAGCAGTCTCATATCTCTGATGGATACGCAGTATTTT.

This clonotype was counted ten times or more. The gene calls are TRBV20-1 and TRBJ2-7, with TRBD2 identical over 11 bases. This CDR3 is 16 amino acids long. Germline V gives CDR1 DFQATT, CDR2 SNEGSKA (reference sequence). Unmatched junction bases numbered 9, after V lost 4 bases and J lost 1 base. The CDR3 region has the DNA TGCAGTGCTAACATCCCGGGACTAGCGGCATCCTACGAGCAGTACTTC. The encoded protein is CSANIPGLAASYEQYF.

This clonotype appeared many times. The V and J genes are TRBV29-1 and TRBJ1-1, with D possibly matching TRBD1 (6 bases). This CDR3 is built from 13 residues. The germline V gene encodes CDR1 SQVTM and CDR2 ANQGSEA. Trimming left V 4 bases short and J 8 bases short, with 17 bases between. CDR3 coding DNA: TGCAGCGTTGGAAAAAGACAGGACCTCGAAGCTTTCTTT. This gives the protein CSVGKRQDLEAFF.

Note on this clonotype: The missing conserved phenylalanine or tryptophan at the end of this CDR3 makes a read error likely. This sequence joins TRBV28 and TRBJ1-5, with a weak D call TRBD1 (5 bases). V lost 5 bases to trimming and J lost 0 bases, with 11 bases between them. The CDR3 extends over 15 amino acids. Per the germline V gene, CDR1 is MDHEN and CDR2 is SYDVKM. DNA of the CDR3: TGTGCCAGCAGTCCGAGGACACTTAGCAATCAGCCCCAGCATCTT. Translated, it gives CASSPRTLSNQPQHL.

This clonotype was found many times. V and J are TRBV5-1 and TRBJ1-1, with 10 nucleotides matching TRBD1. The CDR3 length is 16 residues. Germline values: CDR1 SGHRS, CDR2 YFSETQ. The ends lost 3 bases at V and 5 bases at J; junction bases unmatched: 10. CDR3 sequence: CASSSGTGVLATEAFF. As DNA, the CDR3 is TGCGCCAGCAGCTCAGGGACAGGGGTACTAGCGACTGAAGCTTTCTTT.

In this sample, this clonotype turned up many times. The chain joins TRBV7-2 to TRBJ2-7; 9 positions agree with TRBD1. V was pared by 5 bases and J by 5 bases, with 16 bases of the junction left unmatched. The CDR3 consists of 17 residues. CDR1 SGHTA and CDR2 FQGNSA come from the germline V gene. The DNA of the CDR3 is TGTGCCAGCAGCCCCATGGCCCTCCGGACAGGGGCGGACGAGCAGTACTTC. The encoded protein is CASSPMALRTGADEQYF.

This clonotype was counted at least ten times. The CDR3 sequence: CASRPQGLTSGRGYNEQFF. The CDR3 coding sequence is TGTGCCAGCAGACCACAGGGATTAACAAGCGGGAGAGGGTACAATGAGCAGTTCTTC. J is TRBJ2-1 and V is TRBV28; the match to TRBD2 covers 8 bases. Germline-derived CDR1 and CDR2 are MDHEN and SYDVKM. The CDR3 length is 19 residues. V was clipped by 6 bases and J by 4 bases; unmatched bases: 20.

The CDR3 here is CASSFVEADNGYTF. CDR3 bases: TGTGCCAGCAGTTTTGTGGAGGCCGACAACGGCTACACCTTC. This chain links TRBV12-3 or TRBV12-4 with TRBJ1-2; D not certain. The V and J ends lost 3 bases and 8 bases respectively, with 16 bases between them. The CDR3 extends over 14 amino acids.

The genes are TRBV5-1 and TRBJ2-3, with 9 bases aligning to TRBD2. The junction had 11 bases not matched to a gene; V was cut back by 4 bases and J by 5 bases. From germline, CDR1 is SGHRS and CDR2 YFSETQ. The CDR3 loop spans 16 amino acids. The chain's CDR3 is CASSKYSGSSGDTQYF. CDR3 DNA sequence: TGCGCCAGCAGCAAGTATAGCGGGAGTTCGGGAGATACGCAGTATTTT.

V usage is TRBV4-3 and J usage is TRBJ2-5, with 8 bases matching TRBD1. The CDR3 totals 14 residues. The trim removed 0 bases at V and 6 bases at J, leaving 3 bases unmatched. The germline V gene has CDR1 LGHNA and CDR2 YSLEER. The CDR3 loop reads CASSQDTGGKTQYF. The CDR3 region has the DNA TGCGCCAGCAGCCAAGACACAGGGGGGAAGACCCAGTACTTC.

This clonotype was observed a handful of times. CDR3 DNA sequence: TGTGCCAGCAGCCGGGTGGAGGTTTCCACTGAAGCTTTCTTT. Amino acid sequence: CASSRVEVSTEAFF. The rearrangement joins TRBV5-6 to TRBJ1-1; no reliable D call. CDR3 size: 14 residues. V dropped 4 bases and J dropped 4 bases, with 14 bases sitting between them. Looked up from germline, CDR1 is SGHDT and CDR2 is YYEEEE.

The chain combines TRBV6-1 with TRBJ1-5; D unresolved. The CDR3 loop spans 15 amino acids. From germline, CDR1 is MNHNS and CDR2 SASEGT. V lost 4 bases and J 2 bases, leaving 12 bases between the germline ends. CDR3 coding DNA: TGTGCCAGCAGTGGGGGAAATGGAGGCAATCAGCCCCAGCATTTT. Translation gives CASSGGNGGNQPQHF.

The chain uses TRBV4-1 and TRBJ1-2, with unresolved D. Germline values: CDR1 MGHRA, CDR2 YSYEKL. Between the trimmed V and J ends, which lost 0 bases and 5 bases, there was a span of 13 bases. The CDR3 spans 15 residues. This CDR3 reads CASSQEDTVLYGYTF. For the CDR3, the DNA is TGCGCCAGCAGCCAAGAAGATACGGTGCTGTATGGCTACACCTTC.

This clonotype was recorded at least ten times. This chain connects TRBV28 to TRBJ2-1; 9 positions agree with TRBD1. The V and J ends lost 7 bases and 9 bases, in that order; junction bases with no gene match: 16. The CDR3 has 16 amino acids. Germline assignment: CDR1 MDHEN and CDR2 SYDVKM. The CDR3: CASIPPPGQGMSEQFF. In DNA, the CDR3 is TGTGCCAGCATCCCCCCCCCGGGACAGGGAATGTCTGAGCAGTTCTTC.

This clonotype was observed at least ten times. The chain combines TRBV28 with TRBJ2-3; TRBD2 matches at 12 bases. The CDR3 totals 17 residues. Germline V gene lookup returns CDR1 MDHEN and CDR2 SYDVKM. Trimming took 3 bases from V and 0 from J; bases not matched to a gene: 4. This CDR3 reads CASSFPLAGGSTDTQYF. The CDR3 DNA reads as TGTGCCAGCAGTTTTCCACTAGCGGGAGGTAGCACAGATACGCAGTATTTT.

This clonotype was seen more than once but under ten times. The chain employs TRBV28 and TRBJ2-1; 11 bases agree with TRBD2. CDR3 length equals 20 residues. Germline V CDR1 and CDR2: MDHEN, SYDVKM. With 1 base clipped from V and 0 bases from J, the junction kept 11 bases outside the gene matches. The CDR3 sequence is CASSLLSGLAVTSSYNEQFF. In nucleotides, the CDR3 is TGTGCCAGCAGTTTATTGTCGGGACTAGCGGTTACGAGCTCCTACAATGAGCAGTTCTTC.

This clonotype was seen many times. The rearrangement links TRBV12-3 or TRBV12-4 to TRBJ2-1; 11 bases agree with TRBD2. J lost 10 bases, V lost 5 bases, and 7 bases had no gene match. The CDR3 sequence is 14 residues long. CDR3 in DNA: TGTGCCAGCAGTCCCCAGACTAGCGGGGCAGAGCAGTTCTTC. Translated, it gives CASSPQTSGAEQFF.

The table lists this clonotype with a few counts. This sequence joins TRBV7-9 and TRBJ1-3; D remains unclear. Germline V CDR1 and CDR2: SEHNR, FQNEAQ (reference sequence). V dropped 0 bases and J dropped 5 bases, with 8 bases sitting between them. The CDR3 loop spans 14 amino acids. CDR3 sequence reads: CASSLADSRNTIYF. CDR3 bases: TGTGCCAGCAGCTTAGCTGACTCCCGAAACACCATATATTTT.

This clonotype came up many times. The chain employs TRBV27 and TRBJ1-1, with TRBD1 matching 7 bases. The germline V gene has CDR1 MNHEY and CDR2 SMNVEV (reference sequence). V was pared by 4 bases and J by 4 bases, with 3 bases of the junction left unmatched. This CDR3 region has 13 residues. This CDR3 reads CASSSGGRTEAFF. Here the CDR3 DNA reads TGTGCCAGCAGTTCAGGGGGGCGCACTGAAGCTTTCTTT.

On this clonotype: At one boundary the junction diverges from the germline segment, which might be a read error. The chain is built from TRBV28 and TRBJ1-1; D is unresolved. CDR1 MDHEN and CDR2 SYDVKM come from the germline V gene. The CDR3 is made up of 14 amino acids. Here the CDR3 DNA reads TGCGCCAGCAGCCAAGATGGAACCCGCGGTAGGGCTTTCTTT. The encoded protein is CASSQDGTRGRAFF.

In this sample, this clonotype turned up many times. V usage is TRBV6-1 and J usage is TRBJ2-1; D is uncertain. Trimming took off 4 bases at V and 5 bases at J, with 9 bases between the two ends. Germline V gene data show CDR1 as MNHNS and CDR2 as SASEGT. The CDR3 spans 13 residues. The CDR3 sequence: CASSASHDNEQFF. As DNA, the CDR3 is TGTGCCAGCAGTGCTTCCCACGACAATGAGCAGTTCTTC.

This clonotype was recorded a few times. At one boundary the junction diverges from the germline segment, which might be a read error. V is TRBV7-3 and J is TRBJ2-2, with 13 bases that match TRBD2. CDR1 and CDR2 from the germline V gene are SGHTA and FQGTGA. CDR3 length: 17 amino acids. CDR3 sequence (DNA): TGTGCCAGCAGCCACGGGACTAGCGGGACGAACACCGGGGGGCTGTTTTTT. Translated, it gives CASSHGTSGTNTGGLFF.

The genes are TRBV27 and TRBJ2-4; D is possibly TRBD1 (5 bases). The CDR3 loop spans 17 amino acids. Germline lookup yields CDR1 MNHEY and CDR2 SMNVEV (reference sequence). The V gene lost 3 bases and the J gene lost 2 bases, with 17 bases spanning the gap. CDR3 nucleotides: TGTGCCAGCAGTTTGCAGGGCCCCGACGATCCCAAAAACATTCAGTACTTC. Protein product: CASSLQGPDDPKNIQYF.

This clonotype showed up many times. The chain joins TRBV7-6 to TRBJ2-1; 10 bases map to TRBD1. The CDR3 length is 16 residues. Germline trimming cut 5 bases from V and 5 bases from J; bases unmatched to any gene: 9. Germline V CDR1 and CDR2: SGHVS, FNYEAQ. The CDR3 DNA is TGTGCCAGCAGCCAACGGGACAGGGGCTTTCACAATGAGCAGTTCTTC. This gives the protein CASSQRDRGFHNEQFF. The full variable domain, its missing parts supplied by reference TRBV7-6 and TRBJ2-1, is GAGVSQSPRYKVTKRGQDVALRCDPISGHVSLYWYRQALGQGPEFLTYFNYEAQQDKSGLPNDRFSAERPEGSISTLTIQRTEQRDSAMYRCASSQRDRGFHNEQFFGPGTRLTVL.

This clonotype was observed a handful of times. The rearrangement links TRBV6-2 or TRBV6-3 to TRBJ1-5; 7 bases agree with TRBD1. The CDR3 is made up of 15 amino acids. Germline trimming cut 1 base from V and 3 bases from J; bases unmatched to any gene: 3. Germline V lookup: CDR1 MNHEY, CDR2 SVGEGT. CDR3 loop: CASSYYTGDNQPQHF. The CDR3 DNA reads TGTGCCAGCAGTTACTACACAGGGGACAATCAGCCCCAGCATTTT.

The table lists this clonotype with a few counts. It may be a read error: a sequence one base away is much more abundant. The V and J genes are TRBV10-3 and TRBJ2-1; 9 bases agree with TRBD2. The CDR3 sequence is 16 residues long. Germline V CDR1 and CDR2: ENHRY, SYGVKD. CDR3: CAISEFGGRDDNEQSF. The CDR3 DNA follows: TGTGCCATCAGTGAGTTTGGCGGGAGGGACGACAATGAGCAGTCCTTC.